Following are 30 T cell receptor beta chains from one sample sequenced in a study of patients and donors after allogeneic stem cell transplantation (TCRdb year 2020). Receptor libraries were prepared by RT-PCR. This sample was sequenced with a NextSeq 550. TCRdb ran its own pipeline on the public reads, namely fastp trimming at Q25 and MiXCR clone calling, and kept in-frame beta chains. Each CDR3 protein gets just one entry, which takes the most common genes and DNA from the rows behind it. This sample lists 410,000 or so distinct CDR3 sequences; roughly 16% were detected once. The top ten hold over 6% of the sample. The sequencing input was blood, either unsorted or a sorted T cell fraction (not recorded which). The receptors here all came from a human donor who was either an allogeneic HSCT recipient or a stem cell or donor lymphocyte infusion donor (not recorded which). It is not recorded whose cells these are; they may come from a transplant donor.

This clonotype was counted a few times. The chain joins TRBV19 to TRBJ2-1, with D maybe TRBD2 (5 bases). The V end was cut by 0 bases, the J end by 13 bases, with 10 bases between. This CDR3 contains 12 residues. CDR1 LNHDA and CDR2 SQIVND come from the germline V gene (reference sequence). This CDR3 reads CASSIDRGSQFF. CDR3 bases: TGTGCCAGTAGTATAGATCGGGGATCCCAGTTCTTC.

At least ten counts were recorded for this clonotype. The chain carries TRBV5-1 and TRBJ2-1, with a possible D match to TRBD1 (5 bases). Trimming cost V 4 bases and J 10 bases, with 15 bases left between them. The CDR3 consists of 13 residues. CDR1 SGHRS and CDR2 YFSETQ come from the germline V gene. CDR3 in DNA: TGCGCCAGCAGCATTGGTCAGGGATGGGAGCAGTTCTTC. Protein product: CASSIGQGWEQFF.

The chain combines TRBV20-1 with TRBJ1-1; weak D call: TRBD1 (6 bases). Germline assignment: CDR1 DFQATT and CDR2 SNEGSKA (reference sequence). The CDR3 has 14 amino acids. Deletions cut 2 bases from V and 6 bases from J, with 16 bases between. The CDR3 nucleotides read TGCAGTGCTAGATACACGACAGGACATGCTGAAGCTTTCTTT. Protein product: CSARYTTGHAEAFF.

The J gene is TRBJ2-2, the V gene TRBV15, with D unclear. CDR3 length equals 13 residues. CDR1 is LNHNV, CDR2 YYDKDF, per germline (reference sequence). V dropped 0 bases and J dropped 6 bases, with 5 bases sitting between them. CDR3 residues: CATSRDVSGELFF. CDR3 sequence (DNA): TGTGCCACCAGCAGAGATGTCTCCGGGGAGCTGTTTTTT.

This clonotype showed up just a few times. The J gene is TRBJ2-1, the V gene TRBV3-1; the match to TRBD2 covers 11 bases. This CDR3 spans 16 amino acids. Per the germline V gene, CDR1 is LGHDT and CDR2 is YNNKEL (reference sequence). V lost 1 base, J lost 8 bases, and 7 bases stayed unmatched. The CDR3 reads CASSQVMGLAAHEQFF. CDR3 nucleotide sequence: TGTGCCAGCAGCCAAGTAATGGGACTAGCGGCTCATGAGCAGTTCTTC.

This CDR3 is CASSQGMVGNTIYF. The CDR3, as DNA: TGCGCCAGCAGCCAAGGGATGGTTGGAAACACCATATATTTT. This chain uses TRBV4-1 with TRBJ1-3; D is unclear. CDR1 is MGHRA and CDR2 is YSYEKL in the germline V gene. The germline V and J ends were trimmed by 1 base and 3 bases, with 7 bases remaining between them. This CDR3 spans 14 amino acids.

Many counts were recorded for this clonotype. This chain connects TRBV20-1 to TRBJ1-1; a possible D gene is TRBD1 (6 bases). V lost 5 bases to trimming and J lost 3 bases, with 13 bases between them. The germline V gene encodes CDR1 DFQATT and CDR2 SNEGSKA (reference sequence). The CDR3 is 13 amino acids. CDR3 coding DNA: TGCAGTGCTCACGACAGGTCCTACACTGAAGCTTTCTTT. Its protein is CSAHDRSYTEAFF.

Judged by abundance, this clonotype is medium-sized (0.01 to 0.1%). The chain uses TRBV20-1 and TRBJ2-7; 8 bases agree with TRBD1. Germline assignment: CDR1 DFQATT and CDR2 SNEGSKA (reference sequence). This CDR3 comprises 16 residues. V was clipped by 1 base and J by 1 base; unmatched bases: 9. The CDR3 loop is CSARGQGKGLSYEQYF. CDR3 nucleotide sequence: TGCAGTGCTAGAGGACAGGGGAAGGGATTGTCCTACGAGCAGTACTTC.

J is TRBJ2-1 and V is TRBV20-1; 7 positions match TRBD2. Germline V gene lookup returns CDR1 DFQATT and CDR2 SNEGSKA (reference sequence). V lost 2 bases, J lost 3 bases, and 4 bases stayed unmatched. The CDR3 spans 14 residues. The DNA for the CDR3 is TGCAGTGCTAGACTAGCGGTAAACTACAATGAGCAGTTCTTC. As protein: CSARLAVNYNEQFF.

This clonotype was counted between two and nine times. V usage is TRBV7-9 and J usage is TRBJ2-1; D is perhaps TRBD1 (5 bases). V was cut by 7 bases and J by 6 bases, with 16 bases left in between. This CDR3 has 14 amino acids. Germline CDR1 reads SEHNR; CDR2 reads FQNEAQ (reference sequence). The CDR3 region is CASTPREDTNEQFF. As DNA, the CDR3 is TGTGCCAGCACCCCTCGTGAGGACACCAATGAGCAGTTCTTC.

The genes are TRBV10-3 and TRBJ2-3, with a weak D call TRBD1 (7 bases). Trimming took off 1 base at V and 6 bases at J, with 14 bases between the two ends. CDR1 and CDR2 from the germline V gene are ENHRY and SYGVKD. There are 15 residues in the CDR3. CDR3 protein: CAISEYQGGLDTQYF. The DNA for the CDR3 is TGTGCCATCAGTGAGTACCAGGGGGGACTGGATACGCAGTATTTT.

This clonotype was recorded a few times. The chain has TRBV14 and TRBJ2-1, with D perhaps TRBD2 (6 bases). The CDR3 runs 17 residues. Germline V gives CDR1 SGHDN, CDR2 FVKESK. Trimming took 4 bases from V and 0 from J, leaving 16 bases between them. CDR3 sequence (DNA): TGTGCCAGCAGCCGCACTAGCCGGAAGGTCTCCTACAATGAGCAGTTCTTC. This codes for CASSRTSRKVSYNEQFF.

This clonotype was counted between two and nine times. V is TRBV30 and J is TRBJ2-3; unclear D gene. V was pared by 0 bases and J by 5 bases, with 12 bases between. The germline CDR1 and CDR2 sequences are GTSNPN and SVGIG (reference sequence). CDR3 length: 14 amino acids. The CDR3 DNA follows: TGTGCCTGGAGTGTACACAGCGCAAAAGATACGCAGTATTTT. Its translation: CAWSVHSAKDTQYF.

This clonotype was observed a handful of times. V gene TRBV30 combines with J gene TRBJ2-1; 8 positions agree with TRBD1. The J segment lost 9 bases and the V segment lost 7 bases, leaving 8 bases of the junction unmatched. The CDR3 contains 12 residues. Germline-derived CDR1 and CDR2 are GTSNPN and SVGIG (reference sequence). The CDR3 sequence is CALDRESTEQFF. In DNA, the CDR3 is TGTGCCTTGGACAGGGAAAGCACTGAGCAGTTCTTC.

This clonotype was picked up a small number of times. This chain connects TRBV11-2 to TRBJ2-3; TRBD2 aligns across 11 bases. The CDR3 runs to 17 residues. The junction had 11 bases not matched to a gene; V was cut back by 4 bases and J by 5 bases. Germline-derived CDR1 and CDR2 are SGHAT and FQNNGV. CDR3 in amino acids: CASSSILAGGPGDTQYF. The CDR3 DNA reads TGTGCCAGCAGCTCAATCTTAGCGGGAGGGCCGGGAGATACGCAGTATTTT.

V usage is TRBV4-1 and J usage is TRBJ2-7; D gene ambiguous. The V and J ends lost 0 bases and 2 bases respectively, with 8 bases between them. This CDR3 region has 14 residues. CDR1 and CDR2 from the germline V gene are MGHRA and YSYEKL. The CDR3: CASSQDSWAYEQYF. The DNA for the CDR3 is TGCGCCAGCAGCCAAGATTCCTGGGCCTACGAGCAGTACTTC.

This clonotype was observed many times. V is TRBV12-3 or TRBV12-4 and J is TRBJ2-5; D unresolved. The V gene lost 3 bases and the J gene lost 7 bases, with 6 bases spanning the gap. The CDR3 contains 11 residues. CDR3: CASSLTGTQYF. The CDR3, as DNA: TGTGCCAGCAGTTTGACTGGGACCCAGTACTTC.

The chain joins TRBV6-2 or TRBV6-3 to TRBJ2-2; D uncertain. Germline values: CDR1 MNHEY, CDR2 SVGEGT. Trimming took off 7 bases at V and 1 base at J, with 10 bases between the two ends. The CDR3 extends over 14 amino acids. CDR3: CASIGRVNTGELFF. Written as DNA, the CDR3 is TGTGCCAGCATAGGACGGGTGAACACCGGGGAGCTGTTTTTT.

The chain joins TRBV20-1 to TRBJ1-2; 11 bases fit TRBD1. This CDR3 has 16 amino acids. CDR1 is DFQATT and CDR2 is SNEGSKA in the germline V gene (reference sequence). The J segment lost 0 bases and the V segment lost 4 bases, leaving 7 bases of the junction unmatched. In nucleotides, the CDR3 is TGCAGTGCTAATCTGGGACAGGGGGTTTCTAACTATGGCTACACCTTC. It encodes CSANLGQGVSNYGYTF.

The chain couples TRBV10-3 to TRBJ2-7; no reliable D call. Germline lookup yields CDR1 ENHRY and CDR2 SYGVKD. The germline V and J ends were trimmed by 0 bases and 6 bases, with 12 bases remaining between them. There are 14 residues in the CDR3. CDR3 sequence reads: CAISESRLPGEQYF. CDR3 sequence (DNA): TGTGCCATCAGTGAGTCCCGTCTTCCGGGCGAGCAGTACTTC.

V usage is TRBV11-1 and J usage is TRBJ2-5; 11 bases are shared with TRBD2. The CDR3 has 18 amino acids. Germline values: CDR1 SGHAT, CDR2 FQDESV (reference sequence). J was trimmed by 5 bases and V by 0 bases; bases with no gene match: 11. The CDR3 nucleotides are TGTGCCAGCAGCTTAGCCATTCGGACTAGCGGGTCCAGGGAGACCCAGTACTTC. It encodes CASSLAIRTSGSRETQYF.

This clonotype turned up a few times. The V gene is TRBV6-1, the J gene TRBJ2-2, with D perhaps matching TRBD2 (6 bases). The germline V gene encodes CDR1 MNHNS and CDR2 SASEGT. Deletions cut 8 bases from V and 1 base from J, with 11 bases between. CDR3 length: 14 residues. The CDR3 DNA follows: TGTGCCAGCCGCTATAGCGGGAACACCGGGGAGCTGTTTTTT. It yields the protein CASRYSGNTGELFF.

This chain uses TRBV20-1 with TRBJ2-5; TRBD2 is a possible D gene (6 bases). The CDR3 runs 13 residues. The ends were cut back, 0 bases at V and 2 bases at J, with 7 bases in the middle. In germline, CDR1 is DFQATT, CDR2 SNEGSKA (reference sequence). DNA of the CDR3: TGCAGTGCTAGAGAGGGGGGTCAAGAGACCCAGTACTTC. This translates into CSAREGGQETQYF.

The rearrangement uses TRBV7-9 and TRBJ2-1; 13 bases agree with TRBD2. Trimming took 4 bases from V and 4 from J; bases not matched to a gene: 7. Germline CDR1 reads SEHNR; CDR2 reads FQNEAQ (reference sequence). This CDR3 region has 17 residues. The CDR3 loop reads CASSSETSGRIYNEQFF. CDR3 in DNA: TGTGCCAGCAGCTCTGAGACTAGCGGGAGGATATACAATGAGCAGTTCTTC. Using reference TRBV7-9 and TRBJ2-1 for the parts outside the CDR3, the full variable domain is DTGVSQNPRHKITKRGQNVTFRCDPISEHNRLYWYRQTLGQGPEFLTYFQNEAQLEKSRLLSDRFSAERPKGSFSTLEIQRTEQGDSAMYLCASSSETSGRIYNEQFFGPGTRLTVL.

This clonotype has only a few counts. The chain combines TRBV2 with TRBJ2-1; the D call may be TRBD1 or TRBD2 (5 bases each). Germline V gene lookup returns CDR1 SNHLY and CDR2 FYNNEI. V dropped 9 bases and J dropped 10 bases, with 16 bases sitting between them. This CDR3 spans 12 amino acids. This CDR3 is CASYRDLGEQFF. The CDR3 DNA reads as TGTGCCAGTTACCGGGACCTCGGGGAGCAGTTCTTC.

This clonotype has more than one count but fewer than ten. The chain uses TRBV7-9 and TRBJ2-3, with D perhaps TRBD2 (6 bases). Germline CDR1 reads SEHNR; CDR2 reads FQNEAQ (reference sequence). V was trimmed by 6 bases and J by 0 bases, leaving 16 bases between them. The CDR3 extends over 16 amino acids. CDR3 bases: TGTGCCAGCAGGGGGGGTCGGTTTACTAGCACAGATACGCAGTATTTT. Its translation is CASRGGRFTSTDTQYF.

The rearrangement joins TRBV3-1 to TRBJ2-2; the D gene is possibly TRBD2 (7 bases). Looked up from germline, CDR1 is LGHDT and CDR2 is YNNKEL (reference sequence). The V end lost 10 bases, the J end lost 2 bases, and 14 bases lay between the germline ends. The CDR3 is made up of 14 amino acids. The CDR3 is CAIGLGTNTGELFF. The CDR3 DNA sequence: TGTGCCATCGGACTAGGGACAAACACCGGGGAGCTGTTTTTT.

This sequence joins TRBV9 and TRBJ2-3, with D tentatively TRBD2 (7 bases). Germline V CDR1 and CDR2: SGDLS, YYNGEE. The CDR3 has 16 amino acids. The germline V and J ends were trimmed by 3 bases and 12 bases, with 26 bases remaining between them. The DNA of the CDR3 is TGTGCCAGCAGCGGGGGGTTCAGCGTTGTGCGGGGGCCCCAGTATTTT. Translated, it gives CASSGGFSVVRGPQYF.

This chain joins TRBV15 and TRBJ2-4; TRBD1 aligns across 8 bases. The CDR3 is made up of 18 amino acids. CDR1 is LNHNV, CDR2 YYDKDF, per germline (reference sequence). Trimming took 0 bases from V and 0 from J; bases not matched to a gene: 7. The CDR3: CATSRDPGTGLAKNIQYF. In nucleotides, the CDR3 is TGTGCCACCAGCAGAGACCCCGGGACAGGTCTAGCCAAAAACATTCAGTACTTC.

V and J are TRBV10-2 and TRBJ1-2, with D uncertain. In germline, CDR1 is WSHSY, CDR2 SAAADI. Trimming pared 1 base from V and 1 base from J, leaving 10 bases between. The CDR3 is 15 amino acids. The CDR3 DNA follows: TGCGCCAGCAGTGAGTTCGCGTCAGTTAACTATGGCTACACCTTC. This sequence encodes CASSEFASVNYGYTF.